Following are 22 T cell receptor beta chains from one sample sequenced in a study of post-analysis software for immune sequencing data. Study-level results: In patients, about 5 TRBV segments were more frequent than in controls, with TRBV5-6, TRBV5-1 and TRBV20-1 among them.

Antigens of these TCRs are unknown. Libraries were made from TCR beta cDNA, and they carried unique molecular identifiers. One entry per CDR3 protein results from TCRdb running MiXCR on the PCR reads. Of fewer than 550,000 distinct CDR3 sequences listed, roughly 34% are singletons. Source material: blood. Receptor source: a girl aged 2 to 17 with multiple sclerosis.

This chain links TRBV20-1 with TRBJ1-2, with D possibly matching TRBD1 (6 bases). The V gene's germline CDR1 is DFQATT and CDR2 SNEGSKA (reference sequence). The V and J ends lost 6 bases and 8 bases respectively, with 22 bases between them. The CDR3 has 14 amino acids. CDR3 sequence reads: CSAKPPPGVGGYTF. CDR3 sequence (DNA): TGCAGTGCGAAACCCCCACCAGGGGTAGGAGGCTACACCTTC.

This clonotype has more than one count but fewer than ten. This sequence joins TRBV6-6 and TRBJ1-2; TRBD1 matches 8 bases. Germline trimming cut 6 bases from V and 8 bases from J; bases unmatched to any gene: 8. Looked up from germline, CDR1 is MNHNY and CDR2 is SVGAGI (reference sequence). CDR3 size: 13 residues. CDR3 in DNA: TGTGCCAGCAGACCCCGGGACAGGACGGGCTACACCTTC. Amino acid sequence: CASRPRDRTGYTF.

Comments on this clonotype: At one boundary the junction diverges from the germline segment, which might be a read error. This sequence joins TRBV29-1 and TRBJ1-4, with 8 bases identical to TRBD1. This CDR3 has 16 residues. CDR1 and CDR2 from the germline V gene are SQVTM and ANQGSEA. For the CDR3, the DNA is TGCAGCGTTCGGGGGGGCAGGGGGCAGGCTAATGAAAAACGGTTTTTT. Protein sequence: CSVRGGRGQANEKRFF.

The CDR3 spells CASSVGGGYTF. For the CDR3, the DNA is TGTGCCAGCAGCGTTGGGGGCGGCTACACCTTC. This chain connects TRBV9 to TRBJ1-2, with D tentatively TRBD1 (6 bases). Trimming removed 2 bases at V and 8 bases at J, with 7 bases between. This CDR3 has 11 residues. From germline, CDR1 is SGDLS and CDR2 YYNGEE.

This clonotype came up a few times. This chain connects TRBV5-4 to TRBJ1-6; no clear D. V gave up 4 bases and J gave up 9 bases, with 17 bases separating them. Germline V gives CDR1 SGHNT, CDR2 YYREEE (reference sequence). This CDR3 spans 15 amino acids. The CDR3 reads CASSVEGLLGSPLHF. As DNA, the CDR3 is TGTGCCAGCAGCGTGGAGGGCCTCTTGGGTTCACCCCTCCACTTT.

A few counts support this clonotype. The chain has TRBV4-1 and TRBJ2-5, with 9 bases aligning to TRBD1. V lost 0 bases to trimming and J lost 5 bases; unmatched junction nucleotides: 16. The germline V gene encodes CDR1 MGHRA and CDR2 YSYEKL. The CDR3 covers 19 residues. The CDR3 region has the DNA TGCGCCAGCAGCCAAGAGGCCGGGACAGGGACCCCCGCGACGGAGACCCAGTACTTC. It is translated as CASSQEAGTGTPATETQYF.

The chain is built from TRBV7-8 and TRBJ1-1; D is undetermined. Germline-derived CDR1 and CDR2 are SGHVS and FQNEAQ. Trimming left V 1 base short and J 4 bases short, with 10 bases between. The CDR3 is 14 amino acids. CDR3 in DNA: TGTGCCAGCAGCTTAGAAACGTTGGGCACTGAAGCTTTCTTT. Translation: CASSLETLGTEAFF.

The rearrangement uses TRBV13 and TRBJ1-1; no firm D call. Deletions cut 1 base from V and 11 bases from J, with 14 bases between. CDR3 length: 13 residues. Germline loops: CDR1 PRHDT, CDR2 FYEKMQ (reference sequence). CDR3 nucleotide sequence: TGTGCCAGCAGCTTAGTAACGGACCCATGGGCTTTCTTT. Its protein product is CASSLVTDPWAFF. The full variable domain, with the rest looked up from reference TRBV13 and TRBJ1-1, is AAGVIQSPRHLIKEKRETATLKCYPIPRHDTVYWYQQGPGQDPQFLISFYEKMQSDKGSIPDRFSAQQFSDYHSELNMSSLELGDSALYFCASSLVTDPWAFFGQGTRLTVV.

This clonotype was picked up a small number of times. The rearrangement links TRBV5-8 to TRBJ1-6; D may be TRBD1 (6 bases). Germline V gene data show CDR1 as SGHTS and CDR2 as YDEGEE. This CDR3 comprises 16 residues. Trimming took 2 bases from V and 4 from J, leaving 13 bases between them. The CDR3 loop is CASSLVGGQYNSPLHF. In DNA form, the CDR3 reads TGTGCCAGCAGCTTAGTAGGTGGACAGTATAATTCACCCCTCCACTTT.

A remark on this clonotype: The junction departs from the called germline gene at one end, perhaps through a read error. The V and J genes are TRBV7-8 and TRBJ2-1; D gene unclear. Germline V gene data show CDR1 as SGHVS and CDR2 as FQNEAQ. The CDR3 has 11 amino acids. CDR3 nucleotide sequence: TGTACCAGCACCCTTCTTCATGAGCAGTTCTTC. Its translation: CTSTLLHEQFF.

In this sample, this clonotype turned up a few times. This chain links TRBV12-3 or TRBV12-4 with TRBJ1-2; D is unclear. Trimming removed 5 bases from V and 4 bases from J, with 17 bases in between. The CDR3 covers 15 residues. The CDR3 loop is CASSPLGGVSYGYTF. The CDR3 DNA sequence: TGTGCCAGCAGTCCCCTGGGCGGAGTGAGCTATGGCTACACCTTC.

This clonotype was picked up a small number of times. The chain has TRBV29-1 and TRBJ2-7; D is unclear. Trimming shortened V by 6 bases and J by 2 bases, and 11 bases separated the two germline ends. Germline assignment: CDR1 SQVTM and CDR2 ANQGSEA. This CDR3 contains 12 residues. The CDR3 here is CSVLTPTYEQYF. The CDR3 DNA reads TGCAGCGTCTTAACACCTACCTACGAGCAGTACTTC.

The rearrangement uses TRBV9 and TRBJ2-7, with TRBD1 identical over 7 bases. The CDR3 contains 14 residues. The J segment lost 2 bases and the V segment lost 4 bases, leaving 6 bases of the junction unmatched. Germline CDR1 is SGDLS and CDR2 is YYNGEE. The CDR3 protein is CASSPEGTAYEQYF. DNA for the CDR3: TGTGCCAGCAGCCCAGAGGGGACAGCCTACGAGCAGTACTTC. Filled out from reference TRBV9 and TRBJ2-7, the complete variable domain reads DSGVTQTPKHLITATGQRVTLRCSPRSGDLSVYWYQQSLDQGLQFLIQYYNGEERAKGNILERFSAQQFPDLHSELNLSSLELGDSALYFCASSPEGTAYEQYFGPGTRLTVT.

This clonotype was seen more than once but under ten times. The chain couples TRBV29-1 to TRBJ2-4; tentative D call: TRBD1 (5 bases). Trimming left V 4 bases short and J 8 bases short, with 12 bases between. The CDR3 is 12 residues long. CDR1 SQVTM and CDR2 ANQGSEA come from the germline V gene. CDR3 loop: CSVVVGADIQYF. The DNA for the CDR3 is TGCAGCGTTGTTGTTGGGGCGGACATTCAGTACTTC.

The chain links TRBV2 to TRBJ2-7; a possible D gene is TRBD1 (5 bases). The ends were cut back, 1 base at V and 2 bases at J, with 9 bases in the middle. The CDR3 contains 14 residues. The germline gives CDR1 SNHLY, CDR2 FYNNEI. The CDR3 region is CASSEDQGPYEQYF. The CDR3 DNA reads as TGTGCCAGCAGTGAAGACCAGGGCCCCTACGAGCAGTACTTC.

The rearrangement links TRBV5-1 to TRBJ1-6; D may be TRBD1 (6 bases). V was trimmed by 4 bases and J by 9 bases, leaving 17 bases between them. The CDR3 sequence is 15 residues long. Germline V CDR1 and CDR2: SGHRS, YFSETQ. CDR3 coding DNA: TGCGCCAGCAGCGACTATACAGGGAAGTTTTCACCCCTCCACTTT. Encoded protein: CASSDYTGKFSPLHF.

This rearrangement joins TRBV7-2 to TRBJ2-7; 9 nucleotides line up with TRBD1. The V and J ends lost 2 bases and 3 bases, in that order; junction bases with no gene match: 2. The CDR3 has 14 residues. In germline, CDR1 is SGHTA, CDR2 FQGNSA. The CDR3 is CASSLSTGGYEQYF. The CDR3, as DNA: TGTGCCAGCAGCTTATCGACAGGGGGCTACGAGCAGTACTTC.

This clonotype was seen a few times. This chain links TRBV20-1 with TRBJ2-1; 11 bases align to TRBD2. J gave up 8 bases and V 1 base, and 10 bases lay outside the gene matches. The CDR3 extends over 16 amino acids. Per the germline V gene, CDR1 is DFQATT and CDR2 is SNEGSKA (reference sequence). Here the CDR3 reads CSARVIAGGLRYEQFF. Written as DNA, the CDR3 is TGCAGTGCTAGAGTCATAGCGGGGGGGCTTAGGTATGAGCAGTTCTTC.

Regarding this clonotype: This may be a read error, as it is one base from a much larger clone. The CDR3 sequence: CATSEPLAGGRDEQYF. The CDR3, as DNA: TGTGCCACCAGTGAGCCTCTAGCGGGTGGTCGGGATGAGCAGTACTTC. The V and J genes are TRBV24-1 and TRBJ2-7, with 8 bases lining up with TRBD2. The trim removed 4 bases at V and 7 bases at J, leaving 14 bases unmatched. Looked up from germline, CDR1 is KGHDR and CDR2 is SFDVKD. This CDR3 is 16 amino acids long.

This clonotype was counted between two and nine times. The rearrangement joins TRBV20-1 to TRBJ1-6, with D possibly matching TRBD1 (6 bases). CDR1 is DFQATT and CDR2 is SNEGSKA in the germline V gene (reference sequence). The CDR3 sequence is 15 residues long. V lost 0 bases and J lost 9, with 15 bases in between. CDR3 in DNA: TGCAGTGCTAGAGAGGAGGGCCGAGGGGGTTCACCCCTCCACTTT. Translated, it gives CSAREEGRGGSPLHF.

The chain couples TRBV7-3 to TRBJ2-1; D may be TRBD2 (6 bases). Germline-derived CDR1 and CDR2 are SGHTA and FQGTGA. This CDR3 is 15 amino acids long. Trimming cost V 2 bases and J 2 bases, with 10 bases left between them. CDR3 nucleotides: TGTGCCAGCAGCTTACCCCGGGGGACCTACAATGAGCAGTTCTTC. It is translated as CASSLPRGTYNEQFF.

The genes are TRBV15 and TRBJ2-2, with 11 bases identical to TRBD1. CDR1 and CDR2 from the germline V gene are LNHNV and YYDKDF (reference sequence). V shed 3 bases, J shed 1 base, and the junction held 7 bases outside the gene matches. CDR3 length: 18 amino acids. The CDR3, as DNA: TGTGCCACCAGCAGGGGGACAGGGGGTAGATTGAACACCGGGGAGCTGTTTTTT. Amino acids: CATSRGTGGRLNTGELFF. The complete variable domain, with remaining parts taken from reference TRBV15 and TRBJ2-2, reads DAMVIQNPRYQVTQFGKPVTLSCSQTLNHNVMYWYQQKSSQAPKLLFHYYDKDFNNEADTPDNFQSRRPNTSFCFLDIRSPGLGDTAMYLCATSRGTGGRLNTGELFFGEGSRLTVL.